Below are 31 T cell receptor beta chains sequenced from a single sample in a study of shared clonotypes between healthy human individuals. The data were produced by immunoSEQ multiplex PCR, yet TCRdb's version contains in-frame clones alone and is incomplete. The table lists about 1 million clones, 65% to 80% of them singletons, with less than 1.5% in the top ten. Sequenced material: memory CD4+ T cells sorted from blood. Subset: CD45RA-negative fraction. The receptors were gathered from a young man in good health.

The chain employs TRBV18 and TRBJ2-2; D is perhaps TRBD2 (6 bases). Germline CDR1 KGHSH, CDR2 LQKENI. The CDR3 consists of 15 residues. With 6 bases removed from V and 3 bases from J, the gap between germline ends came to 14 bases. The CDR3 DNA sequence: TGTGCCAGCTCGCTCCAGGAGGGATACACCGGGGAGCTGTTTTTT. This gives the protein CASSLQEGYTGELFF.

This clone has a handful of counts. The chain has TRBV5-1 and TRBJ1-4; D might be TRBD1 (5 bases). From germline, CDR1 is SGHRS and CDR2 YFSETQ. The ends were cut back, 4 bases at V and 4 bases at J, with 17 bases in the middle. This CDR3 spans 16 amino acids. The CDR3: CASSRGESHINEKLFF. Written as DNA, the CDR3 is TGCGCCAGCAGCAGGGGCGAAAGCCATATTAATGAAAAACTGTTTTTT.

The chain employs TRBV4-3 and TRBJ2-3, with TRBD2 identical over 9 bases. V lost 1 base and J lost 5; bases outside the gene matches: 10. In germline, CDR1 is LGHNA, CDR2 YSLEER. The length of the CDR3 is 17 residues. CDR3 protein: CASSQGAGGSHRDTQYF. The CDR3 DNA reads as TGCGCCAGCAGCCAAGGAGCGGGAGGTTCGCACAGAGATACGCAGTATTTT.

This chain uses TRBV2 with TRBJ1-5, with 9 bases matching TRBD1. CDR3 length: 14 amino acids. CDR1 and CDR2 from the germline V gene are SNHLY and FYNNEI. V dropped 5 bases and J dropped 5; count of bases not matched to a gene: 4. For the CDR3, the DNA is TGTGCCAGCAGTCTGGGACAGGGCTATCAGCCCCAGCATTTT. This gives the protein CASSLGQGYQPQHF.

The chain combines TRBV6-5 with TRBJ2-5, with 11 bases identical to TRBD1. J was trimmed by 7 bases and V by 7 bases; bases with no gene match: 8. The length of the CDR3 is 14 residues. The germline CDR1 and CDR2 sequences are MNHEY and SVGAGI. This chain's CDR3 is CASIAGTGGGTQYF. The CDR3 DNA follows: TGTGCCAGCATCGCCGGGACAGGGGGGGGGACCCAGTACTTC.

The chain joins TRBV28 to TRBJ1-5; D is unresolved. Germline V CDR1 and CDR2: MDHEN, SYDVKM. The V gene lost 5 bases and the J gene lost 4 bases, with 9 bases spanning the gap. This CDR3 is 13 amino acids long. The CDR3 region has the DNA TGTGCCAGCAGTAAGACCAGTAATCAGCCCCAGCATTTT. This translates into CASSKTSNQPQHF.

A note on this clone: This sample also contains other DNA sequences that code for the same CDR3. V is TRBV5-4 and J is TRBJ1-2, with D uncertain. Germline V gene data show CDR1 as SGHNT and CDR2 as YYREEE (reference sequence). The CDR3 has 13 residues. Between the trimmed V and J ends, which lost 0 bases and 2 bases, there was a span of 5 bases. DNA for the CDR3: TGTGCCAGCAGCTTGGCTGGAAACTATGGCTACACCTTC. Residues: CASSLAGNYGYTF.

The CDR3 sequence is CASGWTGKGTYEQYF. CDR3 DNA: TGTGCTAGTGGTTGGACAGGGAAAGGGACCTACGAGCAGTACTTC. This rearrangement joins TRBV12-5 to TRBJ2-7; 8 positions agree with TRBD1. With 4 bases clipped from V and 2 bases from J, the junction kept 7 bases outside the gene matches. This CDR3 is built from 15 residues. Germline V CDR1 and CDR2: LGHNT, FRNRAP.

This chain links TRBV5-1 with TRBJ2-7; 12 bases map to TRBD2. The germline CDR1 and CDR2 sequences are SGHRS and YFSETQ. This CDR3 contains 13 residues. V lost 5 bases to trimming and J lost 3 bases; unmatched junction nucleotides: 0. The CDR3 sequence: CASRLAGGYEQYF. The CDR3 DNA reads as TGCGCCAGCAGACTAGCGGGAGGCTACGAGCAGTACTTC.

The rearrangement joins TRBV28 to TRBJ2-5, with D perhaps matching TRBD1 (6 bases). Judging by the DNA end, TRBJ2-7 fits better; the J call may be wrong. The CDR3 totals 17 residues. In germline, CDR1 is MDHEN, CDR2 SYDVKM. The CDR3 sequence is CASSLSTGSGSSYEQYF. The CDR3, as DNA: TGTGCCAGCAGTTTATCAACAGGGTCGGGGAGCTCCTACGAGCAGTACTTC.

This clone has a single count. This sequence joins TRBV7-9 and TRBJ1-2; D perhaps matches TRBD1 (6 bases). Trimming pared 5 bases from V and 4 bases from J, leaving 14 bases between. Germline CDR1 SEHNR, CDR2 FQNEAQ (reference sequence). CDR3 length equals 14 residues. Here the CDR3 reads CASSESTGVYGYTF. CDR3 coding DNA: TGTGCCAGCAGCGAATCGACAGGAGTCTATGGCTACACCTTC. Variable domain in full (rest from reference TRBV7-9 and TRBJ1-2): DTGVSQNPRHKITKRGQNVTFRCDPISEHNRLYWYRQTLGQGPEFLTYFQNEAQLEKSRLLSDRFSAERPKGSFSTLEIQRTEQGDSAMYLCASSESTGVYGYTFGSGTRLTVV.

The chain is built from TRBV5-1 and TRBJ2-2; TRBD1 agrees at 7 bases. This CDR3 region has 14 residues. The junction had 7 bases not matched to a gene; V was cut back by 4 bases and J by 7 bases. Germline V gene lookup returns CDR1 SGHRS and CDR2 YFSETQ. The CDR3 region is CASSIRQGHGELFF. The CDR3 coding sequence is TGCGCCAGCAGCATTCGACAGGGCCACGGGGAGCTGTTTTTT.

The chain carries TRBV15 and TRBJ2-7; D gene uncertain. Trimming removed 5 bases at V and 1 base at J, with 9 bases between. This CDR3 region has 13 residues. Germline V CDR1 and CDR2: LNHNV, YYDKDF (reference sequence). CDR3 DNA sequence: TGTGCCACCAGCGCCGGGTTATCCTACGAGCAGTACTTC. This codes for CATSAGLSYEQYF.

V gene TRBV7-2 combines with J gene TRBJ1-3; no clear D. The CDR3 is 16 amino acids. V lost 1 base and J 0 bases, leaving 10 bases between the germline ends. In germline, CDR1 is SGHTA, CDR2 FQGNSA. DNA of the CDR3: TGTGCCAGCAGCTTAGATTCCGGATTCTCTGGAAACACCATATATTTT. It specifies CASSLDSGFSGNTIYF.

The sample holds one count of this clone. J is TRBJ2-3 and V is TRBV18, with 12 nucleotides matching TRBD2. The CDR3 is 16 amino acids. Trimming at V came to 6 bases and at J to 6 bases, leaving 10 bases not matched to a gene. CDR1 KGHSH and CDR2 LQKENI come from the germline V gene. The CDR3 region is CASSSKWTSGTDTQYF. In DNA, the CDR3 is TGTGCCAGCTCTTCTAAGTGGACTAGCGGGACGGATACGCAGTATTTT.

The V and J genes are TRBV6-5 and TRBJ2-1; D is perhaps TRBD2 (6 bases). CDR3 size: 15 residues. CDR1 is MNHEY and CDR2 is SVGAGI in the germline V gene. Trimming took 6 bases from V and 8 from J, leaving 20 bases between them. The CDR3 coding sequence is TGTGCCAGCAGCCGCGGGGCCAGGGTGTTCGATGAGCAGTTCTTC. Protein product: CASSRGARVFDEQFF.

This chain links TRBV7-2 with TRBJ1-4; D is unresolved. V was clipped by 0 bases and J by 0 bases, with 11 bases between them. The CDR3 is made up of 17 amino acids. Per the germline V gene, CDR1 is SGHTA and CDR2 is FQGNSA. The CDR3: CASSLALTAATNEKLFF. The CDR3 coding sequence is TGTGCCAGCAGCTTAGCTCTAACTGCCGCAACTAATGAAAAACTGTTTTTT.

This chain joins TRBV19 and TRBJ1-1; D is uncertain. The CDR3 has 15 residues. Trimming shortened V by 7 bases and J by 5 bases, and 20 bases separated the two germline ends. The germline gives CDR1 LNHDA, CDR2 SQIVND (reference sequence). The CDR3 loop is CASKSVGEARTEAFF. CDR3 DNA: TGTGCCAGTAAGAGCGTGGGCGAAGCCCGAACTGAAGCTTTCTTT.

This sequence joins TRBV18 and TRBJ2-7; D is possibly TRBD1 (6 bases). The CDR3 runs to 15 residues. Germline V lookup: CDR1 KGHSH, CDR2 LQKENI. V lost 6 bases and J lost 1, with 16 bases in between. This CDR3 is CASSPRGPRSYEQYF. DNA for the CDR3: TGTGCCAGCTCCCCCAGGGGACCCAGATCCTACGAGCAGTACTTC.

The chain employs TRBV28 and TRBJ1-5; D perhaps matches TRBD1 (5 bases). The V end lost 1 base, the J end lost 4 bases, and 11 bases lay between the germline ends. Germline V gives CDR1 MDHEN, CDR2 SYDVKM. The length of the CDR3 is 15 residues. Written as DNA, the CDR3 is TGTGCCAGCAGTTTATTCAGGGAGGGGAATCAGCCCCAGCATTTT. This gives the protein CASSLFREGNQPQHF.

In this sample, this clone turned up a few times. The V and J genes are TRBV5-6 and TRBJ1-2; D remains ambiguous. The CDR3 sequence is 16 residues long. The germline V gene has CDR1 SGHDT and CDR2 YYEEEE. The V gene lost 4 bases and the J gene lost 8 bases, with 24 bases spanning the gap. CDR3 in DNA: TGTGCCAGCAGCCGTTGGGAGAGCTCATCGGGTAGGGGCTACACCTTC. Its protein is CASSRWESSSGRGYTF. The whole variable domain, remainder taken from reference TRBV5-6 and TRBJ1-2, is DAGVTQSPTHLIKTRGQQVTLRCSPKSGHDTVSWYQQALGQGPQFIFQYYEEEERQRGNFPDRFSGHQFPNYSSELNVNALLLGDSALYLCASSRWESSSGRGYTFGSGTRLTVV.

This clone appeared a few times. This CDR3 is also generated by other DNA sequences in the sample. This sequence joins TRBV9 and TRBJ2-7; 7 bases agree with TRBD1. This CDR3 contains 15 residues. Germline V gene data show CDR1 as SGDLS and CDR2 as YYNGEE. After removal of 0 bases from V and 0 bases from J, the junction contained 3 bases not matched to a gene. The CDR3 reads CASSVGGGLSYEQYF. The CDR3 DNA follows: TGTGCCAGCAGCGTAGGAGGGGGCCTCTCCTACGAGCAGTACTTC. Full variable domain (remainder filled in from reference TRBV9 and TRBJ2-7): DSGVTQTPKHLITATGQRVTLRCSPRSGDLSVYWYQQSLDQGLQFLIQYYNGEERAKGNILERFSAQQFPDLHSELNLSSLELGDSALYFCASSVGGGLSYEQYFGPGTRLTVT.

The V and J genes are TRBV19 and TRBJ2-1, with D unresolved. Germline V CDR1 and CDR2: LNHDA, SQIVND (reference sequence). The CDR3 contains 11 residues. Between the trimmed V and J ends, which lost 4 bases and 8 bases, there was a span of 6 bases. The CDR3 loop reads CASSKLDEQFF. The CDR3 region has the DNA TGTGCCAGTAGTAAGTTGGATGAGCAGTTCTTC.

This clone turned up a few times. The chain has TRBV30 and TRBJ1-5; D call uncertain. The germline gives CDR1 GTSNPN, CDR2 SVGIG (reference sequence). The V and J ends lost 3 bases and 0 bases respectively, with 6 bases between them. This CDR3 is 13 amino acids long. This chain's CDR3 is CAWSSLSNQPQHF. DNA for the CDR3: TGTGCCTGGAGCAGCCTTAGCAATCAGCCCCAGCATTTT.

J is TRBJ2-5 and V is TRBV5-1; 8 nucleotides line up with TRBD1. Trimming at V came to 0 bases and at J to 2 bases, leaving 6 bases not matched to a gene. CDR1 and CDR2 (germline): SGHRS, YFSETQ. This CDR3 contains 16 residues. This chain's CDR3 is CASSLAGDRWQETQYF. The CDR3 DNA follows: TGCGCCAGCAGCTTGGCCGGGGACAGGTGGCAAGAGACCCAGTACTTC.

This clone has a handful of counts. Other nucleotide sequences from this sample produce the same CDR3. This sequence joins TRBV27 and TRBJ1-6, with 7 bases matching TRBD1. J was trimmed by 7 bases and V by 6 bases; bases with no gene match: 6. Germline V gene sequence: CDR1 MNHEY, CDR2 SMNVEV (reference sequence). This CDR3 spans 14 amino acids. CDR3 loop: CASRPDRENSPLHF. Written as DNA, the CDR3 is TGTGCCAGCAGGCCCGACAGGGAAAATTCACCCCTCCACTTT.

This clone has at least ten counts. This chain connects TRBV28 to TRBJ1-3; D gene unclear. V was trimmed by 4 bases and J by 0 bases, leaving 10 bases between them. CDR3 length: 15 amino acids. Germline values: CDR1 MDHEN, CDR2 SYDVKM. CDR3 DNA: TGTGCCAGCAGTTCTCTGGGCCTCTCTGGAAACACCATATATTTT. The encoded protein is CASSSLGLSGNTIYF.

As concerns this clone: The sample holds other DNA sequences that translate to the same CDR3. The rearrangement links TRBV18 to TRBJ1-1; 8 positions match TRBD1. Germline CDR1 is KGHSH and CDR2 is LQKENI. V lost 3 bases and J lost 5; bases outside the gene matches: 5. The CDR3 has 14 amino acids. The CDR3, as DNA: TGTGCCAGCTCACCTCAGGGGGCGCGAACTGAAGCTTTCTTT. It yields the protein CASSPQGARTEAFF.

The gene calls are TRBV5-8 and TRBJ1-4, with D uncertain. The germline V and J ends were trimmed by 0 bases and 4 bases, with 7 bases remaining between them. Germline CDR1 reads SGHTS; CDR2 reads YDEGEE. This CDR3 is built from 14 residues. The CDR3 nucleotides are TGTGCCAGCAGCTTGGGACTGAATAATGAAAAACTGTTTTTT. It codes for CASSLGLNNEKLFF.

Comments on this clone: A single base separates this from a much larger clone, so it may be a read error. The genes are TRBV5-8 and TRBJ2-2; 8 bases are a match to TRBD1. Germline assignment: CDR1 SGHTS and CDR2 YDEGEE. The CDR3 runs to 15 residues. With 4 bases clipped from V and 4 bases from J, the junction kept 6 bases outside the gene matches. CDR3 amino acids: CASSPWTGITGELFF. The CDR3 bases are TGTGCCAGCAGCCCGTGGACAGGGATCACCGGGGAGCTGTTTTTT.

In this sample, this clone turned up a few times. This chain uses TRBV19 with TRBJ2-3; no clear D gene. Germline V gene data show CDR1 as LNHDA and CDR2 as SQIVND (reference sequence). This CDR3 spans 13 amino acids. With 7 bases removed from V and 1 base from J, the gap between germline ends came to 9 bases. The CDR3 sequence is CASNYWGTDTQYF. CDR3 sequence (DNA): TGTGCCAGTAACTACTGGGGCACAGATACGCAGTATTTT.